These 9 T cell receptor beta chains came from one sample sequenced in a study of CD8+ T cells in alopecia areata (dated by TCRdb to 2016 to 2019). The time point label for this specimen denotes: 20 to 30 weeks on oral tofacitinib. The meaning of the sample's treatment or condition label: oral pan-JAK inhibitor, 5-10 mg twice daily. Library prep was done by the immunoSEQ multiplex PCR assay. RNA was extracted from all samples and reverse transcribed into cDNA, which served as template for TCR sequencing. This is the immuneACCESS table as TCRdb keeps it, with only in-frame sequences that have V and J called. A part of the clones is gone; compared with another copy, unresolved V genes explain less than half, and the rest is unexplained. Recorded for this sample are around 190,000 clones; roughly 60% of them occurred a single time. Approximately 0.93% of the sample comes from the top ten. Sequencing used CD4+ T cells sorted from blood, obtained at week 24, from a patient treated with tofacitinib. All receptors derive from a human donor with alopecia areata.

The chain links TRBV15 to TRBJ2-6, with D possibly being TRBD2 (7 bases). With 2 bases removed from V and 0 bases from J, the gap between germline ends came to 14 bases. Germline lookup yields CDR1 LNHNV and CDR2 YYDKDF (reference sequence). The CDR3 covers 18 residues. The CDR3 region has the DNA TGTGCCACCAGCAGACCACTCGGGGGGCGCTCTGGGGCCAACGTCCTGACTTTC. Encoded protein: CATSRPLGGRSGANVLTF.

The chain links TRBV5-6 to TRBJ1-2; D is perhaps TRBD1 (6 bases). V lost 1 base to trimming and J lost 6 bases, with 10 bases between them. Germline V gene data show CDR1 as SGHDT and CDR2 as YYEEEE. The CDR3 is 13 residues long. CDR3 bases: TGTGCCAGCAGCTTGTCGGCAGGGGATGGCTACACCTTC. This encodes CASSLSAGDGYTF.

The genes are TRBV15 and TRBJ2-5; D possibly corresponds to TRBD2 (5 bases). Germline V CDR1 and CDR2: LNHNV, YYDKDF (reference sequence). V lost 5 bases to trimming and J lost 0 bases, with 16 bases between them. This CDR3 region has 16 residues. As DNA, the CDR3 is TGTGCCACCAGCGAGGGTATAAAGGGTTACCAAGAGACCCAGTACTTC. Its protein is CATSEGIKGYQETQYF.

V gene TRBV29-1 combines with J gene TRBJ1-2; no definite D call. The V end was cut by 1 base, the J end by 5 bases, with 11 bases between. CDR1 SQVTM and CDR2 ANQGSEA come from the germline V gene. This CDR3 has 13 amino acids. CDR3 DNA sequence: TGCAGCGTTGAAGGGACCATGGGGTATGGCTACACCTTC. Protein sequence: CSVEGTMGYGYTF.

CDR3 protein: CAWSADRNTEAFF. The CDR3 coding sequence is TGTGCCTGGAGTGCGGACCGGAACACTGAAGCTTTCTTT. The V and J genes are TRBV30 and TRBJ1-1, with D unclear. Trimming removed 1 base from V and 1 base from J, with 7 bases in between. This CDR3 region has 13 residues. Per germline, CDR1 GTSNPN and CDR2 SVGIG (reference sequence).

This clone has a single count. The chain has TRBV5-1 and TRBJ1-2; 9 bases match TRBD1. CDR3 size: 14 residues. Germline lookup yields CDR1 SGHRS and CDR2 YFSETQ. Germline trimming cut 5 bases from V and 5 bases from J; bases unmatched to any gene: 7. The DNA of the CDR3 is TGCGCCAGCAGGACGTCCGGGACAGGGTATGGCTACACCTTC. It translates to CASRTSGTGYGYTF.

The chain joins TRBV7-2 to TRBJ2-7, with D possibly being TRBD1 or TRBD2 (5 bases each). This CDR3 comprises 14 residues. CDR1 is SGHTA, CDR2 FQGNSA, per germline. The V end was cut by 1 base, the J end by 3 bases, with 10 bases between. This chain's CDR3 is CASSLGGTGYEQYF. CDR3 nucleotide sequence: TGTGCCAGCAGCTTAGGGGGGACCGGCTACGAGCAGTACTTC.

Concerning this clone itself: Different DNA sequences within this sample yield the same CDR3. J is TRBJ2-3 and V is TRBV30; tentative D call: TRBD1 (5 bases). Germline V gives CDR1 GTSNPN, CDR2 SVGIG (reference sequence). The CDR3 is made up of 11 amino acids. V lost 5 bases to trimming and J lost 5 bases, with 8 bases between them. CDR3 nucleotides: TGTGCCTGGGGCCAGGGAGATACGCAGTATTTT. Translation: CAWGQGDTQYF.

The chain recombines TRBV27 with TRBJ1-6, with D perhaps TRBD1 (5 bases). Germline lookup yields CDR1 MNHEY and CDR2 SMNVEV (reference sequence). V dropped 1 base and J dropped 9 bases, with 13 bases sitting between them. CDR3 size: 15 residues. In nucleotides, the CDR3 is TGTGCCAGCAGTTTATTGGGGCAGGGCAGTTCACCCCTCCACTTT. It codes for CASSLLGQGSSPLHF.